This T cell receptor (beta chain) was observed in a study of blood T cell repertoires in COVID-19. Whole-study context: Samples representing acute and convalescent COVID-19 were sourced from the United States, Italy and Spain. Nucleic acid was either cDNA or gDNA, and it came from T cells, B-cell-depleted T cells, or PBMCs.

Authors' methods: For nucleated cells, counts were estimated from reference gene primer amplification. Only in-frame clones appear in the TCRdb table, and some are missing; sequencing was by immunoSEQ multiplex PCR. That table is the source of V, J and clone size, and D and trimming were worked out from the DNA. The data contain approximately 310,000 clones, around 86% of them singletons. This clonotype was sampled from a man in his fifties or sixties with active or convalescent COVID-19. The material sequenced was peripheral blood.

The CDR3 DNA reads TGCAGCGTTGAAGATAACTTGGGCTACACCTTC. Its protein is CSVEDNLGYTF. This chain connects TRBV29-1 to TRBJ1-2; D gene unclear. CDR1 and CDR2 from the germline V gene are SQVTM and ANQGSEA. V gave up 0 bases and J gave up 8 bases, with 7 bases separating them. The CDR3 length is 11 residues.